This TCR beta chain was profiled in a study of cytomegalovirus exposure and HLA in healthy donors. Study observations and caveats: The classifier reportedly diagnosed cytomegalovirus status with high specificity and sensitivity. Analyses of presence/absence relied on an assumption of roughly uniform sequencing depth across donors.

Amplification used 60 Vbeta primers and 13 Jbeta primers. Repertoires were generated with immunoSEQ multiplex PCR, while TCRdb's copy carries only in-frame clones and drops some. This repertoire shows roughly 140,000 clones, approximately 80% found once; its top ten account for approximately 5.6%. V gave up 6 bases and J gave up 2 bases; unmatched junction bases: 6. Germline V gene sequence: CDR1 MDHEN, CDR2 SYDVKM. The length of the CDR3 is 15 residues. Donors were ostensibly healthy at sampling, although undocumented immune exposures were probable. Regarding this clone: Its antigen is still unknown.

The chain couples TRBV28 to TRBJ2-1; 8 bases are a match to TRBD2. The source is a woman aged 40 to 50 in good health and CMV-seropositive. The sample taken for sequencing was PBMCs. CDR3 DNA: TGTGCCAGCAGCCTAGGCGGGAGGACCTACAATGAGCAGTTCTTC. Residues: CASSLGGRTYNEQFF.